This T cell receptor (beta chain) originates from a study of blood T cell repertoires in COVID-19. Study-wide background: COVID-19 samples from acute and convalescent phases originated in the United States, Italy and Spain.

Produced via immunoSEQ multiplex PCR; TCRdb's table is partial and in-frame only. The sample carries 160,000 or so clones, approximately 90% recorded once. With V trimmed by 6 bases and J by 8 bases, 9 bases remained unmatched. Germline loops: CDR1 MNHEY, CDR2 SVGAGI. The CDR3 runs 13 residues. The chain combines TRBV6-5 with TRBJ1-2; TRBD1 agrees at 7 bases. The source is a middle-aged woman with acute or convalescent COVID-19. Sequencing was carried out using peripheral blood. The CDR3 spells CASRDTGVGGYTF. The CDR3 DNA reads TGTGCCAGCAGGGATACAGGGGTTGGAGGCTACACCTTC.